This T cell receptor beta chain comes out of a study of Ad26.COV2.S vaccination and SARS-CoV-2 variants. The ends were cut back, 0 bases at V and 6 bases at J, with 9 bases in the middle. Germline V gene sequence: CDR1 MNHEY, CDR2 SVGEGT. This CDR3 is built from 14 residues. Documented treatment: roughly 20 received Ad26.COV2.S at low or high dose, single or two shots; a few received placebo; per-sample allocation not given. On day 63 after the first injection, vaccine and placebo recipients gave samples. The donor was a Boston adult aged 18-55 years. Findings and caveats of the study: Vaccine recipients and placebo recipients showed similar non-spike TCR breadth. People given the vaccine had a wider spike-specific TCR breadth than placebo recipients did. TCR breadth and depth estimates may have understated total T cell responses.

Sequencing was performed with immunoSEQ multiplex PCR; in TCRdb, only in-frame clones are kept and a portion is missing. Of hundreds of thousands of clones detected, roughly nine tenths appear once; the ten largest clones hold approximately 1.5%. Of note for this clone: Its antigen is undetermined.

This rearrangement joins TRBV6-2 or TRBV6-3 to TRBJ2-1; no firm D call. The sample in question was peripheral blood, obtained in a trial of Ad26.COV2.S vaccine versus placebo. The TCR sequence derives from a person aged 18-65 years who received the Ad26.COV2.S COVID-19 vaccine or a placebo. CDR3 region: CASSYSILSNEQFF. The CDR3 DNA sequence: TGTGCCAGCAGTTACTCGATATTGTCCAATGAGCAGTTCTTC.